Listed below are T cell receptor beta chains from one sample, sequenced in a study of T-cell memory formation after mild COVID-19. TCRdb passed the 5' RACE reads through MiXCR, listing each CDR3 protein once. This sample has about 210,000 distinct CDR3 sequences, with 27% found just once. The sequenced sample was PBMCs or a T cell subset sorted from them (not recorded which). All receptors derive from an adult woman who had mild COVID-19 (a few samples of this study predate the infection). Cell type and time point are not known. The CDR3 runs from the conserved cysteine through the conserved F or W. A D gene is named only where the DNA matches it firmly. The size entry is marked missing in some rows and otherwise reads once, few, many or a size class.

V gene	D gene	clone size	J gene	CDR3 length	CDR3 DNA	CDR3 protein
TRBV2	-	few	TRBJ1-2	14	TGTGCCAGCAGTGCGGCCAGGATGCCTTATGGCTACACCTTC	CASSAARMPYGYTF
TRBV20-1	-	-	TRBJ2-1	12	TGCAGTGCTCGGAGGAGGGACAATGAGCAGTTCTTC	CSARRRDNEQFF
TRBV7-8	-	-	TRBJ2-7	13	TGTGCCAGCAGCTCCCGGGAGTCCTACGAGCAGTACTTC	CASSSRESYEQYF
TRBV7-3	-	many	TRBJ2-7	15	TGTGCCAGCAGCTTACAGGGGTCGAGCTCCTACGAGCAGTACTTC	CASSLQGSSSYEQYF
TRBV6-5	-	few	TRBJ1-1	14	TGTGCCAGCAGTTTAGAGGGTCTGAACACTGAAGCTTTCTTT	CASSLEGLNTEAFF
TRBV7-9	-	-	TRBJ2-7	13	TGTGCCAGCAGCTTAGACTCGCCCATCGAGCAGTACTTC	CASSLDSPIEQYF
TRBV7-9	-	few	TRBJ1-1	11	TGTGCCAGCAGCTCACTTGGTGAAGCTTTCTTT	CASSSLGEAFF
TRBV4-1	-	-	TRBJ2-7	13	TGCGCCAGCAGCCAAGATAAGGGATCCGAGCAGTACTTC	CASSQDKGSEQYF
TRBV9	-	few	TRBJ2-3	16	TGTGCCAGCAGCCCCCAGGGGACACCTGGCACAGATACGCAGTATTTT	CASSPQGTPGTDTQYF
TRBV29-1	-	few	TRBJ2-7	13	TGCAGCGTTGTGGAGCAGGACACCTACGAGCAGTACTTC	CSVVEQDTYEQYF
TRBV9	TRBD2	-	TRBJ2-1	15	TGTGCCAGCAGCGTAGCTAGCGGGGGGCTCAATGAGCAGTTCTTC	CASSVASGGLNEQFF
TRBV4-2	TRBD1	-	TRBJ2-3	18	TGTGCCAGCAGCCACACGACAGGGGGAGGCGGAAGCACAGATACGCAGTATTTT	CASSHTTGGGGSTDTQYF
TRBV7-3	-	-	TRBJ2-7	15	TGTGCCAGCAGCTTATACGGGGGTAGGCATTACGAGCAGTACTTC	CASSLYGGRHYEQYF
TRBV7-9	-	few	TRBJ2-5	13	TGTGCCAGCAGCCTCAGGGTCGGGGAGACCCAGTACTTC	CASSLRVGETQYF
TRBV4-3	TRBD2	few	TRBJ2-6	17	TGCGCCAGCAGCCAAGCAGGCGGGGGCTCTGGGGCCAACGTCCTGACTTTC	CASSQAGGGSGANVLTF
TRBV5-1	-	few	TRBJ2-7	13	TGCGCCAGCAGCTTGGCTGCGGCGCACGAGCAGTACTTC	CASSLAAAHEQYF
TRBV5-5	-	few	TRBJ2-5	14	TGTGCCAGTGCACCCCCGGGAGCACAAGAGACCCAGTACTTC	CASAPPGAQETQYF
TRBV3-1	-	-	TRBJ2-3	15	TGTGCCAGCAGCCAAGCTGACGGAGGTCGGGCTACGCAGTATTTT	CASSQADGGRATQYF
TRBV15	-	-	TRBJ1-5	14	TGTGCCACCAGCAGAGGATCCTCGGGGGGGCCCCAGCATTTT	CATSRGSSGGPQHF
TRBV20-1	TRBD1	-	TRBJ1-5	14	TGCAGTGCTAGAGTCGGACAGGGGGTCCAGCCCCAGCATTTT	CSARVGQGVQPQHF
TRBV6-6	-	-	TRBJ1-2	16	TGTGCCAGCAGTTACGACCATGCGGGCGTGAACTATGGCTACACCTTC	CASSYDHAGVNYGYTF
TRBV20-1	-	-	TRBJ1-3	15	TGCAGTGCTAGAGTCCCAGGGGCGACTGGAAACACCATATATTTT	CSARVPGATGNTIYF
TRBV7-9	TRBD1	few	TRBJ1-5	15	TGTGCCAGCAGTCCCGGACAGGGAGGGTTTCAGCCCCAGCATTTT	CASSPGQGGFQPQHF
TRBV30	-	-	TRBJ2-1	12	TGTGCCTGGAGTAGCTCCTACAATGAGCAGTTCTTC	CAWSSSYNEQFF
TRBV7-2	-	-	TRBJ2-2	14	TGTGCCAGCAGCTCCGGGGCCTACACCGGGGAGCTGTTTTTT	CASSSGAYTGELFF
TRBV7-9	-	-	TRBJ1-1	13	TGTGCCAGCAGCCCTTATGGGAACACTGAAGCTTTCTTT	CASSPYGNTEAFF
TRBV20-1	TRBD1	-	TRBJ2-5	14	TGCAGTGCAAACCCGACAGGGGAACCCGAGACCCAGTACTTC	CSANPTGEPETQYF
TRBV20-1	-	-	TRBJ2-2	13	TGCAGTGCTAGAGGGGTTGGCACCGGGGAGCTGTTTTTT	CSARGVGTGELFF
TRBV6-5	-	-	TRBJ1-1	13	TGTGCCAGCAGACGCGGGGTGAACACTGAAGCTTTCTTT	CASRRGVNTEAFF
TRBV7-6	-	few	TRBJ2-3	14	TGTGCCAGCAGCTTGGGGACTGGGATGGATACGCAGTATTTT	CASSLGTGMDTQYF
TRBV3-1	-	few	TRBJ2-6	14	TGTGCCAGCAGCAAGGGCTCTGGGGCCAACGTCCTGACTTTC	CASSKGSGANVLTF
TRBV7-9	TRBD1	-	TRBJ1-2	14	TGTGCCAGCAGCCGGACAGGGGGCACCTATGGCTACACCTTC	CASSRTGGTYGYTF
TRBV6-2/TRBV6-3	TRBD2	few	TRBJ2-1	16	TGTGCCAGCAGTGCTGGAATAGCGGGAGGCCACAATGAGCAGTTCTTC	CASSAGIAGGHNEQFF
TRBV18	-	-	TRBJ1-5	14	TGTGCCAGCTCACCAAGCGAGAGCAATCAGCCCCAGCATTTT	CASSPSESNQPQHF
TRBV24-1	TRBD1	-	TRBJ2-2	16	TGTGCCACCAGTGACCGAGACAGGGGAGAGACCGGGGAGCTGTTTTTT	CATSDRDRGETGELFF
TRBV11-2	-	few	TRBJ2-1	15	TGTGCCAGCAGCTTAGTTCCCACGCCCTACAATGAGCAGTTCTTC	CASSLVPTPYNEQFF
TRBV7-9	-	-	TRBJ1-1	15	TGTGCCAGCAGCCGCACCGGGACTGTGAACACTGAAGCTTTCTTT	CASSRTGTVNTEAFF
TRBV28	TRBD1	few	TRBJ2-7	16	TGTGCCAGCAGCCCCGACGACAGGGCCCATGGGAACGAGCAGTACTTC	CASSPDDRAHGNEQYF
TRBV3-1	TRBD2	many	TRBJ2-7	18	TGTGCCAGCAGCCAAGATTTATGGACTAGCGGGAGGGGGTACGAGCAGTACTTC	CASSQDLWTSGRGYEQYF
TRBV7-3	TRBD2	-	TRBJ2-3	15	TGTGCCAGCAGCCACCCGACTAGCGGCACAGATACGCAGTATTTT	CASSHPTSGTDTQYF
TRBV5-6	-	-	TRBJ2-7	13	TGTGCCAGCAGCTCACCGGGCGGGTACGAGCAGTACTTC	CASSSPGGYEQYF
TRBV13	TRBD1	once	TRBJ2-1	15	TGTGCCAGCAGCCCCGGGACAGGGGTGGGGAATGAGCAGTTCTTC	CASSPGTGVGNEQFF
TRBV2	-	few	TRBJ2-1	16	TGTGCCAGCAGTGCTTTACAGGAATTTGGGGGAAGTGAGCAGTTCTTC	CASSALQEFGGSEQFF
TRBV2	-	-	TRBJ1-3	12	TGTGCCAGCAGTCTTAAGACGGATACCATATATTTT	CASSLKTDTIYF
TRBV5-1	-	-	TRBJ2-1	12	TGCGCCAGCAGTTTCCAGGGGAATGAGCAGTTCTTC	CASSFQGNEQFF
TRBV19	-	-	TRBJ2-5	16	TGTGCCAGTAGTATTAGAAGGGCTAGGGACCAAGAGACCCAGTACTTC	CASSIRRARDQETQYF
TRBV7-9	-	few	TRBJ2-5	13	TGTGCCAGCAGCTTCCCCGAACAAGAGACCCAGTACTTC	CASSFPEQETQYF
TRBV12-3/TRBV12-4	TRBD1	once	TRBJ1-2	16	TGTGCCAGCAGTTCAAAGAAAAGGACAGGGGTATCTGGCTACACCTTC	CASSSKKRTGVSGYTF
TRBV5-4	-	few	TRBJ2-2	13	TGTGCCAGCAGCTTAGGGGGAAACGGGGAGCTGTTTTTT	CASSLGGNGELFF
TRBV7-6	TRBD2	-	TRBJ2-1	15	TGTGCCAGCAGCCCCGGACTAGCGGCCTACAATGAGCAGTTCTTC	CASSPGLAAYNEQFF
TRBV4-1	TRBD1	-	TRBJ2-1	15	TGCGCCAGCAGTGTCAGGACAGGGGCCGTCGGAGAGCAGTTCTTC	CASSVRTGAVGEQFF
TRBV14	-	-	TRBJ1-1	14	TGTGCCAGCAGCCAAGAACTTGTGAGCACTGAAGCTTTCTTT	CASSQELVSTEAFF
TRBV19	-	-	TRBJ1-3	14	TGTGCCAGTAGTATTTCAGCTCCAGCGGACACCATATATTTT	CASSISAPADTIYF
TRBV5-1	-	once	TRBJ2-5	16	TGCGCCAGCAGCTTAGGACAGCCCACGTACCAAGAGACCCAGTACTTC	CASSLGQPTYQETQYF
TRBV7-9	TRBD1	few	TRBJ2-3	13	TGTGCCAGCAGCTTACCAGGGGGCAATACGCAGTATTTT	CASSLPGGNTQYF
TRBV7-2	-	-	TRBJ1-2	14	TGTGCCAGCAGCCCGGGGGGGGCTGACTATGGCTACACCTTC	CASSPGGADYGYTF
TRBV13	-	-	TRBJ2-7	14	TGTGCCAGCAGCTTAGTTAGCAGAACCTACGAGCAGTACTTC	CASSLVSRTYEQYF
TRBV10-2	TRBD2	few	TRBJ2-3	14	TGCGCCAGCATGTGGGCTAGCGGTACAGATACGCAGTATTTT	CASMWASGTDTQYF
TRBV29-1	-	few	TRBJ2-7	14	TGCAGCGCTGAAGACAGGGAGGCTACGTTCGAGCAGTACTTC	CSAEDREATFEQYF
TRBV18	-	-	TRBJ2-1	16	TGTGCCAGCTCACCACAGGGAGTAGATAGATTCCATGAGCAGTTCTTC	CASSPQGVDRFHEQFF